This T cell receptor beta chain comes out of a study of OX40 agonist ivuxolimab in advanced cancers. Only in-frame clones appear in the TCRdb table, and some are missing; sequencing was by immunoSEQ multiplex PCR. The table records about 35,000 clones, 84% of them present only once. This clone was detected only a few times. Deletions cut 0 bases from V and 2 bases from J, with 11 bases between. The CDR3 loop spans 16 amino acids. CDR1 and CDR2 from the germline V gene are LGHNA and YNFKEQ. The source material was CD4+ or CD8+ T cells sorted from blood, sampled in a trial of the OX40 agonist ivuxolimab. The TCR was taken from an adult with an advanced solid tumor such as melanoma, head and neck, liver or kidney cancer. The chain has TRBV4-2 and TRBJ2-1; D gene unclear. DNA of the CDR3: TGTGCCAGCAGCCAAGATGAAAGCTACCCCTACAATGAGCAGTTCTTC. This codes for CASSQDESYPYNEQFF.